A single sample gave rise to the 27 T cell receptor beta chains below, sequenced in a study of OX40 agonist ivuxolimab in advanced cancers. Library generation was performed with the immunoSEQ multiplex PCR assay. The table was pulled from immuneACCESS by TCRdb, which kept in-frame rearrangements only. Such tables lose some clones; where checked, under half of the loss comes from unresolved V genes, and the rest has no known cause. The sample contains 60,000 or so clones, 90% to 95% of them found a single time. The ten largest make up around 19% of the sample. Sequencing was performed on CD4+ or CD8+ T cells sorted from blood, taken in a trial of the OX40 agonist ivuxolimab. Receptors were obtained from an adult with an advanced solid tumor such as melanoma, head and neck, liver or kidney cancer.

The chain's CDR3 is CASSPRWDGADTQYF. The CDR3 region has the DNA TGTGCCAGCAGCCCCAGATGGGATGGGGCAGATACGCAGTATTTT. The chain employs TRBV7-9 and TRBJ2-3; no definite D call. The germline gives CDR1 SEHNR, CDR2 FQNEAQ (reference sequence). This CDR3 region has 15 residues. The ends were cut back, 5 bases at V and 4 bases at J, with 16 bases in the middle.

This chain links TRBV10-3 with TRBJ2-1; unclear D gene. The CDR3 runs to 14 residues. The V end was cut by 3 bases, the J end by 0 bases, with 6 bases between. Germline V gene data show CDR1 as ENHRY and CDR2 as SYGVKD. The DNA of the CDR3 is TGTGCCATCAGTGACCGGAGCTCCTACAATGAGCAGTTCTTC. Translation: CAISDRSSYNEQFF.

The chain recombines TRBV27 with TRBJ2-7, with 9 bases matching TRBD1. The germline gives CDR1 MNHEY, CDR2 SMNVEV (reference sequence). This CDR3 contains 15 residues. Germline trimming cut 2 bases from V and 2 bases from J; bases unmatched to any gene: 4. In nucleotides, the CDR3 is TGTGCCAGCAGTTTAACGGGACAGGGTACCTACGAGCAGTACTTC. It yields the protein CASSLTGQGTYEQYF.

This chain connects TRBV2 to TRBJ2-1; D not certain. The CDR3 contains 12 residues. The V gene's germline CDR1 is SNHLY and CDR2 FYNNEI. The germline V and J ends were trimmed by 0 bases and 6 bases, with 3 bases remaining between them. The CDR3 spells CASSEAGNEQFF. The CDR3, as DNA: TGTGCCAGCAGTGAAGCGGGCAATGAGCAGTTCTTC.

This chain uses TRBV9 with TRBJ2-7; tentatively, D is TRBD1 or TRBD2 (6 bases each). The CDR3 contains 13 residues. Deletions cut 7 bases from V and 2 bases from J, with 13 bases between. Germline V gene sequence: CDR1 SGDLS, CDR2 YYNGEE. This chain's CDR3 is CASGPGGTYEQYF. The CDR3 DNA reads TGTGCCAGCGGCCCCGGGGGCACCTACGAGCAGTACTTC.

CDR3 bases: TGTGCCAGCAGCATAACAGACAGATCCCCCGGGGAGCTGTTTTTT. Translated: CASSITDRSPGELFF. The chain is built from TRBV9 and TRBJ2-2, with D tentatively TRBD1 (5 bases). V lost 4 bases and J 6 bases, leaving 16 bases between the germline ends. The CDR3 has 15 amino acids. The germline gives CDR1 SGDLS, CDR2 YYNGEE.

The chain is built from TRBV7-2 and TRBJ1-1; the D gene is possibly TRBD1 (6 bases). CDR3 length: 16 residues. The V gene's germline CDR1 is SGHTA and CDR2 FQGNSA. V shed 3 bases and J shed 3 bases, with 17 bases lying between them. In DNA form, the CDR3 reads TGTGCCAGCAGCTTCTGGGGGCCGAAGGGGTACACTGAAGCTTTCTTT. Translation: CASSFWGPKGYTEAFF. Variable domain in full (rest from reference TRBV7-2 and TRBJ1-1): GAGVSQSPSNKVTEKGKDVELRCDPISGHTALYWYRQSLGQGLEFLIYFQGNSAPDKSGLPSDRFSAERTGGSVSTLTIQRTQQEDSAVYLCASSFWGPKGYTEAFFGQGTRLTVV.

V and J are TRBV25-1 and TRBJ2-1; 10 nucleotides agree with TRBD1. CDR1 is MGHDK and CDR2 is SYGVNS in the germline V gene. J lost 9 bases, V lost 6 bases, and 11 bases had no gene match. CDR3 size: 15 residues. In DNA form, the CDR3 reads TGTGCCAGCAGGGGACAGGGGCTACGAGCCGGTGAGCAGTTCTTC. It is translated as CASRGQGLRAGEQFF.

This clone showed up just once. The chain recombines TRBV6-5 with TRBJ1-5; no clear D. V shed 8 bases and J shed 0 bases, with 8 bases lying between them. Germline CDR1 MNHEY, CDR2 SVGAGI. The CDR3 is 13 amino acids. The CDR3, as DNA: TGTGCCAGCCTTATGAATAGCAATCAGCCCCAGCATTTT. It yields the protein CASLMNSNQPQHF.

The genes are TRBV7-9 and TRBJ1-2; 7 bases agree with TRBD1. CDR1 and CDR2 (germline): SEHNR, FQNEAQ (reference sequence). J gave up 8 bases and V 5 bases, and 8 bases lay outside the gene matches. The CDR3 is made up of 13 amino acids. The DNA for the CDR3 is TGTGCCAGCAGCCCAACCTACAGGGGCGGCTACACCTTC. Encoded protein: CASSPTYRGGYTF.

The gene calls are TRBV30 and TRBJ1-4; possible D gene TRBD1, 5 bases. Germline CDR1 GTSNPN, CDR2 SVGIG (reference sequence). This CDR3 contains 14 residues. The V end was cut by 7 bases, the J end by 13 bases, with 25 bases between. The CDR3 coding sequence is TGTGCCTTAGGGCAGACAGTCGATTTTGGGGGACTGTTTTTT. Amino acid sequence: CALGQTVDFGGLFF.

The chain combines TRBV4-2 with TRBJ2-1; TRBD2 might be the D (5 bases). V shed 4 bases and J shed 5 bases, with 21 bases lying between them. The length of the CDR3 is 17 residues. The germline CDR1 and CDR2 sequences are LGHNA and YNFKEQ. The CDR3 bases are TGTGCCAGCAGCCTTATTTCAGTAGCGTTAGGTGACAATGAGCAGTTCTTC. Protein: CASSLISVALGDNEQFF.

The rearrangement links TRBV18 to TRBJ2-1; 7 nucleotides line up with TRBD1. Looked up from germline, CDR1 is KGHSH and CDR2 is LQKENI. Germline trimming cut 5 bases from V and 6 bases from J; bases unmatched to any gene: 10. The CDR3 consists of 15 residues. CDR3 protein: CASSSLNDRANEQFF. CDR3 nucleotide sequence: TGTGCCAGCTCATCGCTTAATGACAGGGCCAATGAGCAGTTCTTC.

The gene calls are TRBV7-9 and TRBJ2-7; D not resolved. V was pared by 2 bases and J by 4 bases, with 3 bases between. This CDR3 region has 11 residues. CDR1 is SEHNR, CDR2 FQNEAQ, per germline (reference sequence). The CDR3 DNA reads TGTGCCAGCAGCTTAAGTTACGAGCAGTACTTC. Its protein product is CASSLSYEQYF.

As regards this clone: At one boundary the junction diverges from the germline segment, which might be a read error. As DNA, the CDR3 is TGTGCCAGTAGTCTAGGGACCAACTTC. Its translation is CASSLGTNF. The chain carries TRBV19 and TRBJ2-4, with D perhaps matching TRBD1 or TRBD2 (5 bases each). The germline gives CDR1 LNHDA, CDR2 SQIVND (reference sequence). The CDR3 consists of 9 residues.

The chain employs TRBV4-1 and TRBJ1-1, with D unresolved. Trimming removed 0 bases at V and 3 bases at J, with 8 bases between. Per germline, CDR1 MGHRA and CDR2 YSYEKL. The CDR3 consists of 14 residues. CDR3 nucleotides: TGCGCCAGCAGCCAAGATCGGCTCTACACTGAAGCTTTCTTT. As protein: CASSQDRLYTEAFF.

The CDR3 spells CASSPRGGPMPEAFF. The DNA of the CDR3 is TGCGCCAGCAGCCCCAGGGGGGGGCCGATGCCTGAAGCTTTCTTT. The chain joins TRBV4-3 to TRBJ1-1; 7 bases map to TRBD1. CDR3 length equals 15 residues. The V and J ends lost 4 bases and 6 bases, in that order; junction bases with no gene match: 11. The germline CDR1 and CDR2 sequences are LGHNA and YSLEER.

The rearrangement uses TRBV10-3 and TRBJ2-1; TRBD2 is a possible D gene (5 bases). The CDR3 totals 16 residues. Germline CDR1 is ENHRY and CDR2 is SYGVKD. Trimming left V 4 bases short and J 5 bases short, with 18 bases between. CDR3 bases: TGTGCCATCAGTGGAGGCGCGGGTATGGTAGACAATGAGCAGTTCTTC. It yields the protein CAISGGAGMVDNEQFF.

The chain recombines TRBV6-6 with TRBJ1-1; TRBD1 is a possible D gene (6 bases). CDR1 and CDR2 (germline): MNHNY, SVGAGI (reference sequence). V lost 5 bases to trimming and J lost 0 bases, with 13 bases between them. This CDR3 contains 15 residues. CDR3 residues: CASSATGLMNTEAFF. CDR3 nucleotides: TGTGCCAGCAGTGCGACAGGTTTAATGAACACTGAAGCTTTCTTT.

The chain is built from TRBV14 and TRBJ2-3; 12 nucleotides line up with TRBD2. Trimming removed 0 bases from V and 6 bases from J; junction bases left unmatched: 10. CDR1 SGHDN and CDR2 FVKESK come from the germline V gene. CDR3 length equals 18 residues. The CDR3 here is CASSQDFRLAGAADTQYF. In DNA, the CDR3 is TGTGCCAGCAGCCAAGATTTCCGACTAGCGGGAGCCGCGGATACGCAGTATTTT.

V usage is TRBV10-3 and J usage is TRBJ1-1; 8 bases align to TRBD1. The germline V gene has CDR1 ENHRY and CDR2 SYGVKD. CDR3 size: 13 residues. J lost 7 bases, V lost 5 bases, and 6 bases had no gene match. CDR3 sequence (DNA): TGTGCCATCAGTTCTGACAGGGGAAGTGAAGCTTTCTTT. This gives the protein CAISSDRGSEAFF.

The rearrangement links TRBV19 to TRBJ2-1, with D possibly TRBD2 on 5 matching bases. The CDR3 runs 15 residues. Germline V CDR1 and CDR2: LNHDA, SQIVND (reference sequence). The V end was cut by 3 bases, the J end by 0 bases, with 9 bases between. CDR3 bases: TGTGCCAGTAGTATTGATGGGAGCTCCTACAATGAGCAGTTCTTC. It codes for CASSIDGSSYNEQFF.

J is TRBJ2-1 and V is TRBV19; D ambiguous. The V gene's germline CDR1 is LNHDA and CDR2 SQIVND (reference sequence). Trimming left V 2 bases short and J 4 bases short, with 9 bases between. The CDR3 has 14 residues. The CDR3 nucleotides are TGTGCCAGTAGTATATTAAGCGAGTACAATGAGCAGTTCTTC. It specifies CASSILSEYNEQFF.

The rearrangement links TRBV6-5 to TRBJ2-7; D unresolved. The germline gives CDR1 MNHEY, CDR2 SVGAGI. The CDR3 contains 14 residues. V was clipped by 6 bases and J by 2 bases, with 14 bases between them. The CDR3 here is CASSRLRIAYEQYF. The CDR3, as DNA: TGTGCCAGCAGCCGCCTTCGAATAGCCTACGAGCAGTACTTC.

This clone was seen a few times. The rearrangement links TRBV5-1 to TRBJ1-2; 9 bases agree with TRBD1. In germline, CDR1 is SGHRS, CDR2 YFSETQ. The CDR3 is 15 amino acids. V was pared by 4 bases and J by 7 bases, with 11 bases of the junction left unmatched. CDR3 coding DNA: TGCGCCAGCAGCCCATCCTGGACAGGGGAGAGTGGCTACACCTTC. Its translation is CASSPSWTGESGYTF.

The J gene is TRBJ2-1, the V gene TRBV27; D gene unclear. The germline CDR1 and CDR2 sequences are MNHEY and SMNVEV (reference sequence). This CDR3 has 12 residues. Trimming shortened V by 6 bases and J by 3 bases, and 6 bases separated the two germline ends. The CDR3 sequence is CASRGLYNEQFF. CDR3 coding DNA: TGTGCCAGCAGGGGCCTCTACAATGAGCAGTTCTTC.

The chain recombines TRBV9 with TRBJ1-4; TRBD1 agrees at 9 bases. This CDR3 is 14 amino acids long. Trimming at V came to 4 bases and at J to 10 bases, leaving 8 bases not matched to a gene. Germline CDR1 is SGDLS and CDR2 is YYNGEE. The CDR3: CASSPWTGVGKLFF. The DNA of the CDR3 is TGTGCCAGCAGCCCATGGACAGGGGTTGGAAAACTGTTTTTT.